This T cell receptor beta chain was sequenced in a study of cytomegalovirus exposure and HLA in healthy donors. A word on this clone: The antigen is unknown.

The ends lost 5 bases at V and 14 bases at J; junction bases unmatched: 25. This CDR3 has 17 residues. In germline, CDR1 is SGHDN, CDR2 FVKESK. Findings of the study overall: The authors excluded some V segments, including TRBV6-2 and TRBV6-3, as indistinguishable.

The PCR had 60 Vbeta and 13 Jbeta primers. Sequencing used immunoSEQ multiplex PCR; TCRdb keeps in-frame clones, though not all of them. Here the sample table reports about 140,000 clones. The source of this sequence is a male donor in good health and CMV-seronegative. The chain employs TRBV14 and TRBJ1-2; 8 positions match TRBD1. Sequences were obtained from PBMCs. This chain's CDR3 is CASSTTGTGAVSSGWTF. The CDR3 DNA follows: TGTGCCAGCAGCACCACTGGGACAGGCGCCGTATCGTCAGGGTGGACCTTC. The full variable domain, its missing parts supplied by reference TRBV14 and TRBJ1-2, is EAGVTQFPSHSVIEKGQTVTLRCDPISGHDNLYWYRRVMGKEIKFLLHFVKESKQDESGMPNNRFLAERTGGTYSTLKVQPAELEDSGVYFCASSTTGTGAVSSGWTFGSGTRLTVV.